This T cell receptor (beta chain) was sequenced in a study of neurological immune-mediated disorders. Whole-study findings and limits: Healthy controls had more TCR clonal expansion than multiple sclerosis, which showed the least, whereas HTLV-1-associated myelopathy showed the most.

This clonotype has at least ten counts. The antigen remains undetermined. TCRdb used MiXCR to reprocess the 5' RACE reads, holding one entry per CDR3 protein. The sample records about 38,000 distinct CDR3 sequences, 11% being singletons. The TCR originated in a woman younger than 45 with HTLV-1-associated myelopathy (HAM/TSP). Input material: CD4+ T cells from blood.

The CDR3 loop reads CASRHYRGRSYEQYF. The CDR3 DNA is TGTGCCAGCAGGCATTACAGGGGCCGCTCCTACGAGCAGTACTTC. This chain links TRBV12-3 or TRBV12-4 with TRBJ2-7; the match to TRBD1 covers 7 bases. V was clipped by 6 bases and J by 0 bases; unmatched bases: 8. This CDR3 contains 15 residues.